This T cell receptor beta chain emerged from a study of Ad26.COV2.S vaccination and SARS-CoV-2 variants. Study-level background: A participant enrolled in the COV1001 Ad26.COV2.S trial arm provided the sample.

The method was immunoSEQ multiplex PCR; TCRdb's version includes in-frame clones alone and lacks a portion of them. This sample has about half a million clones, with around 89% found just once. The CDR3 is 12 amino acids. Germline values: CDR1 SEHNR, CDR2 FQNEAQ (reference sequence). Trimming pared 7 bases from V and 5 bases from J, leaving 9 bases between. The study's findings and limits: Spike-specific CD8+ and CD4+ T cell responses reportedly showed substantial breadth after vaccination. Non-spike TCR breadth did not differ much between vaccine and placebo recipients.

On this clone: What it recognizes is unknown.

Noted treatment: some 20 received Ad26.COV2.S at low or high dose, single or two shots; roughly 5 received placebo; per-sample allocation not given. Following the first vaccine or placebo injection, samples were taken on day 63. The receptor was derived from a person aged 18-65 years who received the Ad26.COV2.S COVID-19 vaccine or a placebo. This specimen consisted of peripheral blood, obtained in a trial of Ad26.COV2.S vaccine versus placebo. The rearrangement uses TRBV7-9 and TRBJ2-1, with D perhaps being TRBD1 or TRBD2 (5 bases each). The CDR3 here is CASTRGDNEQFF. As DNA, the CDR3 is TGTGCCAGCACCCGAGGGGACAATGAGCAGTTCTTC.